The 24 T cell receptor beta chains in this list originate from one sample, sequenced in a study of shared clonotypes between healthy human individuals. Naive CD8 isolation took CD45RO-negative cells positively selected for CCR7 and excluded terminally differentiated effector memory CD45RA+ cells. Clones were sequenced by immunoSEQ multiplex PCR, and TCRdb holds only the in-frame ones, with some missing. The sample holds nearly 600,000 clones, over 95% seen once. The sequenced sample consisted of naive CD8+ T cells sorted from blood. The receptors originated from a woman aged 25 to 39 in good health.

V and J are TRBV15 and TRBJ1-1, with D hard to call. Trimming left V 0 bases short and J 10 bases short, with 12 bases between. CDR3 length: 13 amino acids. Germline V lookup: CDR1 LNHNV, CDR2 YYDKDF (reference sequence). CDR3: CATSREDSSRAFF. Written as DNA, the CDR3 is TGTGCCACCAGCAGAGAGGATTCGAGTCGAGCTTTCTTT.

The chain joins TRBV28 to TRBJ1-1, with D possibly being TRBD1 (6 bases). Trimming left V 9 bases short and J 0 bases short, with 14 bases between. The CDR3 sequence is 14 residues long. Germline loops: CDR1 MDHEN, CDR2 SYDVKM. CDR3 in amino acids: CASYRDTLNTEAFF. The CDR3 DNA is TGTGCCAGTTACCGGGACACCCTGAACACTGAAGCTTTCTTT.

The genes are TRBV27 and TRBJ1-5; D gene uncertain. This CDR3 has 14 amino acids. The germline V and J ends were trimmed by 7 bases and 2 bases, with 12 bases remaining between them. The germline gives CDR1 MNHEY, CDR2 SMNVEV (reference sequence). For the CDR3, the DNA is TGTGCCAGCAAACTGACTCGGGGCAATCAGCCCCAGCATTTT. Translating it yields CASKLTRGNQPQHF.

Written as DNA, the CDR3 is TGTGCCACCCAGGTGGGGGCCCAACTCTTGCCTTGGAGCAATGAGCAGTTCTTC. It is translated as CATQVGAQLLPWSNEQFF. The chain couples TRBV27 to TRBJ2-1, with a weak D call TRBD1 (6 bases). This CDR3 region has 18 residues. CDR1 and CDR2 from the germline V gene are MNHEY and SMNVEV (reference sequence). The V end lost 10 bases, the J end lost 6 bases, and 31 bases lay between the germline ends.

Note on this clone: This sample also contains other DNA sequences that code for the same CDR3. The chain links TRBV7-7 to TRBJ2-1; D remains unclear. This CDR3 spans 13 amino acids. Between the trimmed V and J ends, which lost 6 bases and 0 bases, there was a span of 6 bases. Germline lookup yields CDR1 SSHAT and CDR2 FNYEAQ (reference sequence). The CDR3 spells CASSLSSYNEQFF. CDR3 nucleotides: TGTGCCAGCAGTCTCAGCTCCTACAATGAGCAGTTCTTC.

The DNA for the CDR3 is TGTGCCAGCAGCGATTCGGGACAGGGGGCCAAGGGCTACACCTTC. This gives the protein CASSDSGQGAKGYTF. The rearrangement links TRBV9 to TRBJ1-2; 12 nucleotides match TRBD1. CDR3 length: 15 residues. V shed 3 bases and J 8 bases; nucleotides not matched to a gene: 8. Germline values: CDR1 SGDLS, CDR2 YYNGEE. The full variable domain, with the rest looked up from reference TRBV9 and TRBJ1-2, is DSGVTQTPKHLITATGQRVTLRCSPRSGDLSVYWYQQSLDQGLQFLIQYYNGEERAKGNILERFSAQQFPDLHSELNLSSLELGDSALYFCASSDSGQGAKGYTFGSGTRLTVV.

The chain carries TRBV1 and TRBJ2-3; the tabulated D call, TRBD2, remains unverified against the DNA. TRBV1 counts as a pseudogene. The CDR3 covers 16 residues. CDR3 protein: CTSSQELDDRTDTQYF. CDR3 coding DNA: TGCACCAGCAGCCAAGAGCTAGACGATCGGACAGATACGCAGTATTTT.

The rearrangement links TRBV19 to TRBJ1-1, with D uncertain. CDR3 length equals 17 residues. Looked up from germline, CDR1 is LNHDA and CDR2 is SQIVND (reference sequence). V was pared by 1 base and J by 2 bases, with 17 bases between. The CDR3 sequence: CASSIGPFENGNTEAFF. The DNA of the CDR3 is TGTGCCAGTAGTATAGGCCCCTTCGAGAATGGCAACACTGAAGCTTTCTTT.

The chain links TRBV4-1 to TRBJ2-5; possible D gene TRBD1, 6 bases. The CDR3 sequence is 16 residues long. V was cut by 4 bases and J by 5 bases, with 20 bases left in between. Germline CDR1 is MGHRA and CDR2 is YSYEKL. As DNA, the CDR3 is TGCGCCAGCAGCCTGGGACACCTCGCGGTATCGGAGACCCAGTACTTC. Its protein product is CASSLGHLAVSETQYF.

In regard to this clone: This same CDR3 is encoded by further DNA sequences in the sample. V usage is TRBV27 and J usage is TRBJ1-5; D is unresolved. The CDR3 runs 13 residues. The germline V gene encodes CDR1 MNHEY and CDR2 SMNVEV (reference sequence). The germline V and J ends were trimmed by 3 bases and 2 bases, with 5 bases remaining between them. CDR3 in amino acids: CASSFLGNQPQHF. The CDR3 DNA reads TGTGCCAGCAGTTTTCTCGGCAATCAGCCCCAGCATTTT.

CDR3 amino acids: CASSSSSNIQYF. The CDR3 region has the DNA TGTGCCAGCAGTTCCAGCAGTAACATTCAGTACTTC. V and J are TRBV28 and TRBJ2-4; D gene unclear. The CDR3 runs 12 residues. The V gene's germline CDR1 is MDHEN and CDR2 SYDVKM. V was trimmed by 4 bases and J by 7 bases, leaving 8 bases between them.

The CDR3 sequence: CASSSGTLNEQFF. The CDR3 region has the DNA TGTGCCAGCAGCTCCGGGACTTTAAATGAGCAGTTCTTC. V gene TRBV28 combines with J gene TRBJ2-1; maybe TRBD2 (6 bases). There are 13 residues in the CDR3. CDR1 and CDR2 (germline): MDHEN, SYDVKM. With 6 bases removed from V and 7 bases from J, the gap between germline ends came to 13 bases.

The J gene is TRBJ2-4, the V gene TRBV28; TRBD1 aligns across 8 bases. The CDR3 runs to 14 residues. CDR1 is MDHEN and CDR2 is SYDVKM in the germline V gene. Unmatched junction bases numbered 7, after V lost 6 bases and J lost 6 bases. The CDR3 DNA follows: TGTGCCAGCAGACCCCCGACAGGGGTAAACATTCAGTACTTC. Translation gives CASRPPTGVNIQYF.

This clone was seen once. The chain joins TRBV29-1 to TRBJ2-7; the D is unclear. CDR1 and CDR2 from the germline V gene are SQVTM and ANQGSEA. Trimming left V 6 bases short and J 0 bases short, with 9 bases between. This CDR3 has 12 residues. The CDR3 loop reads CSVSRSSYEQYF. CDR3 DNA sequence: TGCAGCGTAAGTCGGAGCTCCTACGAGCAGTACTTC.

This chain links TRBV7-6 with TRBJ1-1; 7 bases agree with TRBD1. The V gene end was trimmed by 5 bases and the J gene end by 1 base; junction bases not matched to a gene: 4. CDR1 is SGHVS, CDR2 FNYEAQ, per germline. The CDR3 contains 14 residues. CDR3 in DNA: TGTGCCAGCAGCATTGGGACAGCGAACACTGAAGCTTTCTTT. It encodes CASSIGTANTEAFF.

Written as DNA, the CDR3 is TGCGCCAGCAGCCAAATACCGACCTCACGAACCTACGAGCAGTACTTC. Translation: CASSQIPTSRTYEQYF. The genes are TRBV4-1 and TRBJ2-7, with no clear D. The ends were cut back, 2 bases at V and 2 bases at J, with 16 bases in the middle. This CDR3 has 16 residues. Germline values: CDR1 MGHRA, CDR2 YSYEKL.

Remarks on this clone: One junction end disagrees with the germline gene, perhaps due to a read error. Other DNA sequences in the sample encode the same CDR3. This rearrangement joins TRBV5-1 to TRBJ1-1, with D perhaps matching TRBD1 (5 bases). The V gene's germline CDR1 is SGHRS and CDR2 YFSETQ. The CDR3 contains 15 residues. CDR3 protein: CASSDLAEGTTEAFF. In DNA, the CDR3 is TGCGCCAGCTCCGATCTGGCAGAGGGGACCACTGAAGCCTTCTTT.

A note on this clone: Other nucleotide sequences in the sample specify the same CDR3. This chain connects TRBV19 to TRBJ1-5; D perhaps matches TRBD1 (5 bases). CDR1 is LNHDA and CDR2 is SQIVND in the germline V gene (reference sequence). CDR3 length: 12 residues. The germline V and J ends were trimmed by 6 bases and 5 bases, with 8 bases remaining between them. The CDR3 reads CASRTGDQPQHF. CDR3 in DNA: TGTGCCAGTAGGACGGGGGATCAGCCCCAGCATTTT.

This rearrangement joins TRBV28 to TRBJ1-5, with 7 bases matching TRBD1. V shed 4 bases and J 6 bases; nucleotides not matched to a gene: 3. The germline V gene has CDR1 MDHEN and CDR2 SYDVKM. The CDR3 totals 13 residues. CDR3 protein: CASSSTGSQPQHF. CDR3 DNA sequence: TGTGCCAGCAGTTCGACAGGGAGTCAGCCCCAGCATTTT. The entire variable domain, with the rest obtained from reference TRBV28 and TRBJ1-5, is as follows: DVKVTQSSRYLVKRTGEKVFLECVQDMDHENMFWYRQDPGLGLRLIYFSYDVKMKEKGDIPEGYSVSREKKERFSLILESASTNQTSMYLCASSSTGSQPQHFGDGTRLSIL.

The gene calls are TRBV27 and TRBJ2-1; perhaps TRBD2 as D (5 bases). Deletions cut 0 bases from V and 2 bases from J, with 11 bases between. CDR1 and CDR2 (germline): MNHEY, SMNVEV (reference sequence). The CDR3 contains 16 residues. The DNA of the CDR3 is TGTGCCAGCAGTTTATCGATAGCGAGGGCCTACAATGAGCAGTTCTTC. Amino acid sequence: CASSLSIARAYNEQFF.

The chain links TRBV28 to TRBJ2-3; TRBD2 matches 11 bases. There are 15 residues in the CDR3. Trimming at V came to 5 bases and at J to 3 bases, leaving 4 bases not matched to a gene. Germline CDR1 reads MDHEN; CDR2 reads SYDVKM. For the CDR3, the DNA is TGTGCCAGCAGTGCCTTAGCGGGAGGGACAGATACGCAGTATTTT. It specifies CASSALAGGTDTQYF.

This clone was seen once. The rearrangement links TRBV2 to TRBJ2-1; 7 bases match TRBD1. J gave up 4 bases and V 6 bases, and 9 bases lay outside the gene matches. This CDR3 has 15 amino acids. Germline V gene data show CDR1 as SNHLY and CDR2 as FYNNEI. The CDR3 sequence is CASRQQGVGYNEQFF. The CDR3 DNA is TGTGCCAGCAGACAGCAGGGGGTCGGTTACAATGAGCAGTTCTTC.

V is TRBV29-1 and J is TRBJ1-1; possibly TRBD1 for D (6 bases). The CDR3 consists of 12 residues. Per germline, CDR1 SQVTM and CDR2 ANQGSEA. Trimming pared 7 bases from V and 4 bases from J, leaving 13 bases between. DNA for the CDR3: TGCAGCGGGTTACAGGGCCCCACTGAAGCTTTCTTT. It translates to CSGLQGPTEAFF.

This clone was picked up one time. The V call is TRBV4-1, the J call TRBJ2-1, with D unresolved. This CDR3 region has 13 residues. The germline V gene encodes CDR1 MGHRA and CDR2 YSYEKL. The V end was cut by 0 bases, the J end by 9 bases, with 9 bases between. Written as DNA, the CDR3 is TGCGCCAGCAGCCAAGATCGGGCAAGTGAGCAGTTCTTC. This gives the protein CASSQDRASEQFF.